A selection of T cell receptor beta chains follows, all from one sample in a study of T cells in tumors after PD-1 blockade. Data came from immunoSEQ multiplex PCR; TCRdb stores just in-frame clones and leaves some out. The sample includes 30,000 to 40,000 clones, around 78% of them seen just once. This sample comprised PBMCs, obtained before anti-PD-1 treatment. Receptors were obtained from a human donor with basal cell carcinoma. The CDR3 runs from the conserved cysteine through the conserved F or W. Fields, in order: clone size, V gene, D gene, J gene, CDR3 protein, CDR3 DNA. The D gene is left open where the match is weak. Size values are once, few and many counts, or a class for expanded clones, and some rows have none.

NA	TRBV12-3/TRBV12-4	NA	TRBJ2-3	CASSLGEADTQYF	TGTGCCAGCAGCCTGGGCGAGGCAGATACGCAGTATTTT
NA	TRBV5-1	TRBD1	TRBJ1-6	CASRSLRGDALHF	TGCGCCAGCAGATCACTCAGGGGGGATGCCCTCCACTTT
few	TRBV13	NA	TRBJ2-1	CASSLGDNEQFF	TGTGCCAGCAGCTTAGGGGACAATGAGCAGTTCTTC
once	TRBV19	NA	TRBJ1-4	CASSMGAATATNEKLFF	TGTGCCAGTAGTATGGGGGCGGCCACAGCAACTAATGAAAAACTGTTTTTT
NA	TRBV6-6	TRBD1	TRBJ2-7	CASSSPRQGLYEQYF	TGTGCCAGCAGTTCGCCCCGACAGGGCCTCTACGAGCAGTACTTC
many	TRBV7-9	TRBD1	TRBJ2-1	CASSPPGQGKNEQFF	TGTGCCAGCAGCCCCCCGGGACAGGGGAAAAATGAGCAGTTCTTC
NA	TRBV2	NA	TRBJ2-7	CASSRGPPSEQYF	TGTGCCAGCAGTAGGGGTCCCCCCTCCGAGCAGTACTTC
NA	TRBV7-9	NA	TRBJ1-6	CASSTAGRTLHF	TGTGCCAGCAGCACGGCAGGACGCACCCTCCACTTT
NA	TRBV5-1	NA	TRBJ1-1	CASRNAGDNTEAFF	TGCGCCAGCAGGAACGCCGGCGACAACACTGAAGCTTTCTTT
NA	TRBV30	NA	TRBJ1-3	CAWRVSGNTIYF	TGTGCCTGGCGGGTATCTGGAAACACCATATATTTT
once	TRBV6-5	TRBD2	TRBJ2-1	CASKAGGLEQFF	TGTGCCAGCAAAGCGGGGGGGCTCGAGCAGTTCTTC
NA	TRBV7-9	NA	TRBJ2-7	CASGGYEQYF	TGTGCCAGCGGGGGGTACGAGCAGTACTTC
NA	TRBV6-2/TRBV6-3	TRBD2	TRBJ2-3	CASSLRAGGQGDTQYF	TGTGCCAGCAGTTTACGAGCGGGGGGGCAGGGAGATACGCAGTATTTT
NA	TRBV6-6	TRBD1	TRBJ2-4	CASSPRDRATPGAKNIQYF	TGTGCCAGCAGTCCCCGGGACAGGGCCACCCCGGGAGCCAAAAACATTCAGTACTTC
NA	TRBV14	TRBD2	TRBJ2-5	CASSQDKGILAGGRETQYF	TGTGCCAGCAGCCAAGATAAGGGCATCCTAGCGGGAGGCCGGGAGACCCAGTACTTC
NA	TRBV1	NA	TRBJ2-1	CTSSQDMVVAGVWCFEQFF	TGCACCAGCAGCCAAGATATGGTAGTAGCGGGAGTCTGGTGCTTTGAGCAGTTCTTC
NA	TRBV27	NA	TRBJ1-2	CASSLSPTVYGYTF	TGTGCCAGCAGTTTATCCCCCACGGTCTATGGCTACACCTTC
NA	TRBV5-1	NA	TRBJ2-2	CASSLEGPPNTGELFF	TGCGCCAGCAGCTTGGAGGGACCCCCGAACACCGGGGAGCTGTTTTTT
NA	TRBV7-2	TRBD1	TRBJ2-2	CASSPRQGNVGELFF	TGTGCCAGCAGCCCTCGACAGGGAAATGTCGGGGAGCTGTTTTTT
NA	TRBV7-3	TRBD2	TRBJ2-1	CASSLGGGASNNEQFF	TGTGCCAGCAGCTTAGGCGGGGGGGCCTCGAACAATGAGCAGTTCTTC
NA	TRBV6-1	NA	TRBJ1-1	CASSETRTGFKAFF	TGTGCCAGCAGTGAAACCCGGACCGGATTTAAAGCTTTCTTT
few	TRBV18	NA	TRBJ2-2	CASSPRTTNTGELFF	TGTGCCAGCTCACCTAGGACAACTAACACCGGGGAGCTGTTTTTT
few	TRBV12-3/TRBV12-4	NA	TRBJ2-1	CASTGSSYNEQFF	TGTGCCAGCACGGGTAGCTCCTACAATGAGCAGTTCTTC
once	TRBV19	NA	TRBJ2-7	CASSIDPLTGTYEQYF	TGTGCCAGTAGTATAGATCCCCTAACAGGGACCTACGAGCAGTACTTC
NA	TRBV6-1	TRBD1	TRBJ1-3	CASSVRITGEAGNTIYF	TGTGCCAGCAGTGTCCGAATCACAGGGGAGGCTGGAAACACCATATATTTT
NA	TRBV2	NA	TRBJ1-1	CASSGLLGNTEAFF	TGTGCCAGCAGTGGGCTGTTGGGAAACACTGAAGCTTTCTTT
NA	TRBV5-1	NA	TRBJ2-1	CASSPGDGFYNEQFF	TGCGCCAGCAGTCCAGGGGACGGGTTTTACAATGAGCAGTTCTTC
NA	TRBV5-1	NA	TRBJ2-3	CASSPRTEDTQYF	TGCGCCAGCAGCCCCCGGACGGAAGATACGCAGTATTTT
NA	TRBV5-1	TRBD1	TRBJ1-2	CASSRDREVRYGYTF	TGCGCCAGCAGCCGGGACAGGGAGGTTCGCTATGGCTACACCTTC
NA	TRBV7-6	NA	TRBJ2-1	CASSPGGEQFF	TGTGCCAGCAGCCCAGGCGGTGAGCAGTTCTTC
NA	TRBV4-1	NA	TRBJ2-7	CASSMSTSYEQYF	TGCGCCAGCAGTATGAGTACCTCCTACGAGCAGTACTTC
NA	TRBV25-1	NA	TRBJ1-5	CASSPGGGYDQPQHF	TGTGCCAGCTCCCCCGGGGGAGGATATGATCAGCCCCAGCATTTT
once	TRBV5-1	TRBD1	TRBJ1-1	CASSGGRGQNTEAFF	TGCGCCAGCAGTGGCGGCAGGGGGCAGAACACTGAAGCTTTCTTT
NA	TRBV19	TRBD1	TRBJ2-5	CASSDRDRLQGTQYF	TGTGCCAGTAGTGACCGGGACAGGCTACAAGGGACCCAGTACTTC
NA	TRBV19	TRBD1	TRBJ1-2	CASSIETGRGGYTF	TGTGCCAGTAGTATAGAGACAGGGAGAGGTGGCTACACCTTC
NA	TRBV5-6	NA	TRBJ1-4	CASSLGNNEKLFF	TGTGCCAGCAGCTTGGGCAATAATGAAAAACTGTTTTTT
NA	TRBV7-9	TRBD1	TRBJ2-3	CASSLDTGELATQYF	TGTGCCAGCAGCTTAGACACAGGGGAATTGGCTACGCAGTATTTT
NA	TRBV7-9	TRBD1	TRBJ2-5	CASSRTGGEETQYF	TGTGCCAGCAGCAGGACAGGGGGCGAAGAGACCCAGTACTTC
NA	TRBV9	NA	TRBJ1-2	CASSLDFVANYGYTF	TGTGCCAGCAGCCTAGACTTCGTCGCTAACTATGGCTACACCTTC
NA	TRBV12-3/TRBV12-4	NA	TRBJ1-6	CASSFRSGLVHF	TGTGCCAGCAGTTTCAGGTCGGGGCTGGTCCACTTT
NA	TRBV5-8	NA	TRBJ2-1	CASSLVPGYNEQFF	TGTGCCAGCAGCTTGGTTCCTGGGTACAATGAGCAGTTCTTC
NA	TRBV18	NA	TRBJ2-3	CASSPVGADTQYF	TGTGCCAGCTCACCTGTCGGAGCAGATACGCAGTATTTT
NA	TRBV28	TRBD1	TRBJ2-7	CASSLGQGPSYEQYF	TGTGCCAGCAGTTTAGGACAGGGGCCGTCCTACGAGCAGTACTTC
NA	TRBV6-2/TRBV6-3	TRBD1	TRBJ2-2	CASSATGKRTGELFF	TGTGCCAGCAGCGCGACAGGGAAAAGGACCGGGGAGCTGTTTTTT
NA	TRBV7-6	NA	TRBJ2-1	CASSPSVYEQFF	TGTGCCAGCAGCCCCAGCGTATATGAGCAGTTCTTC
NA	TRBV7-9	TRBD2	TRBJ2-3	CASSLDLAGTSTDTQYF	TGTGCCAGCAGCTTAGATTTAGCGGGGACTAGCACAGATACGCAGTATTTT
once	TRBV10-3	NA	TRBJ2-7	CAIGGAYEQYF	TGTGCCATCGGTGGGGCCTACGAGCAGTACTTC
NA	TRBV21-1	NA	TRBJ2-7	CASSRGDVKGEEQYF	TGTGCCAGCAGCAGAGGGGACGTGAAGGGGGAAGAGCAGTACTTC
NA	TRBV19	TRBD1	TRBJ1-5	CASSQGAQPQHF	TGTGCCAGTAGTCAGGGGGCACAGCCCCAGCATTTT
NA	TRBV29-1	NA	TRBJ2-1	CSVGLGQNNEQFF	TGCAGCGTCGGGCTGGGCCAGAACAATGAGCAGTTCTTC
once	TRBV6-5	NA	TRBJ2-3	CASSRRGSTTDTQYF	TGTGCCAGCAGTCGCAGGGGATCGACCACAGATACGCAGTATTTT